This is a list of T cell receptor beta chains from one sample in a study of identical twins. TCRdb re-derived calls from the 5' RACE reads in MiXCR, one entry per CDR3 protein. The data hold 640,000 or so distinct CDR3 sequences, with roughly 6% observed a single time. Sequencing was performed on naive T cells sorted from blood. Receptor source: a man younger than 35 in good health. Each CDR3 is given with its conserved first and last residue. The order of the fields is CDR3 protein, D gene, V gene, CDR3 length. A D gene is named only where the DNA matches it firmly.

CDR3 protein: CASTPEASGSNEQFF; D gene: TRBD2; V gene: TRBV12-3/TRBV12-4; CDR3 length: 15
CDR3 protein: CSVPIAGSSYNEQFF; D gene: TRBD2; V gene: TRBV29-1; CDR3 length: 15
CDR3 protein: CASSPGANEQFF; D gene: NA; V gene: TRBV7-2; CDR3 length: 12
CDR3 protein: CASSADRSKFF; D gene: NA; V gene: TRBV6-2/TRBV6-3; CDR3 length: 11
CDR3 protein: CASSPDSVGDEQFF; D gene: NA; V gene: TRBV6-2/TRBV6-3; CDR3 length: 14
CDR3 protein: CASSGWEAGNRETQYF; D gene: NA; V gene: TRBV12-3/TRBV12-4; CDR3 length: 16
CDR3 protein: CSARTLALWGEQFF; D gene: NA; V gene: TRBV20-1; CDR3 length: 14
CDR3 protein: CASSPQGLAHYNEQFF; D gene: NA; V gene: TRBV12-3/TRBV12-4; CDR3 length: 16
CDR3 protein: CATKLAGRETQYF; D gene: TRBD2; V gene: TRBV15; CDR3 length: 13
CDR3 protein: CASSQSGRSNQPQHF; D gene: NA; V gene: TRBV23-1; CDR3 length: 15
CDR3 protein: CASSQVRRQGTPGELFF; D gene: TRBD1; V gene: TRBV14; CDR3 length: 17
CDR3 protein: CASSSDDSGSYGTQYF; D gene: TRBD2; V gene: TRBV5-1; CDR3 length: 16
CDR3 protein: CASSEPSGVKNIQYF; D gene: NA; V gene: TRBV25-1; CDR3 length: 15
CDR3 protein: CSARDFRNPNYEQYF; D gene: NA; V gene: TRBV20-1; CDR3 length: 15
CDR3 protein: CASRAPALAGRAEQFF; D gene: TRBD2; V gene: TRBV6-1; CDR3 length: 16
CDR3 protein: CASSERQEQFF; D gene: NA; V gene: TRBV10-2; CDR3 length: 11
CDR3 protein: CASSPTGERDTQYF; D gene: TRBD1; V gene: TRBV12-3/TRBV12-4; CDR3 length: 14
CDR3 protein: CASSLGTLDEQYF; D gene: NA; V gene: TRBV9; CDR3 length: 13
CDR3 protein: CASSWAGGGYNEQFF; D gene: TRBD2; V gene: TRBV7-2; CDR3 length: 15
CDR3 protein: CASSQEAGLYEQYF; D gene: TRBD2; V gene: TRBV3-1; CDR3 length: 14
CDR3 protein: CASSLGGQRNTEAFF; D gene: NA; V gene: TRBV12-3/TRBV12-4; CDR3 length: 15
CDR3 protein: CASSLPPSGGTDTQYF; D gene: TRBD2; V gene: TRBV7-9; CDR3 length: 16
CDR3 protein: CSAWEGSGELFF; D gene: TRBD2; V gene: TRBV20-1; CDR3 length: 12
CDR3 protein: CAISAGQGASYEQYF; D gene: TRBD1; V gene: TRBV10-3; CDR3 length: 15
CDR3 protein: CASSSGTREQYF; D gene: NA; V gene: TRBV12-3/TRBV12-4; CDR3 length: 12
CDR3 protein: CASSRRQGRNGELFF; D gene: TRBD1; V gene: TRBV12-3/TRBV12-4; CDR3 length: 15
CDR3 protein: CAISESILQAEYNEQFF; D gene: NA; V gene: TRBV10-3; CDR3 length: 17
CDR3 protein: CACSFGLAGEQYF; D gene: TRBD2; V gene: TRBV6-5; CDR3 length: 13
CDR3 protein: CASSEEGLAGEETQYF; D gene: TRBD2; V gene: TRBV9; CDR3 length: 16
CDR3 protein: CASSLPLPRDYLETQYF; D gene: TRBD2; V gene: TRBV11-2; CDR3 length: 17
CDR3 protein: CASSYSNWDEQYF; D gene: NA; V gene: TRBV6-2/TRBV6-3; CDR3 length: 13
CDR3 protein: CAISSTGGNEKLFF; D gene: TRBD1; V gene: TRBV10-3; CDR3 length: 14